Each of the 32 T cell receptor beta chains below was sequenced from the same sample in a study of CD4 T cells in relation to SARS-CoV-2 and coronaviruses. Clones were read by immunoSEQ multiplex PCR, and TCRdb kept only the in-frame ones, dropping some. The repertoire includes around 30,000 clones, about three quarters of them detected once, and 3.4% sits in the top ten. These receptors are not linked to any known antigen. Input material: memory CD4+ T cells from PBMCs, cultured in vitro. These receptors were obtained from an adult with COVID-19.

The chain is built from TRBV20-1 and TRBJ2-1; D gene uncertain. The CDR3 runs to 10 residues. Trimming shortened V by 3 bases and J by 8 bases, and 5 bases separated the two germline ends. CDR1 is DFQATT, CDR2 SNEGSKA, per germline (reference sequence). The CDR3 spells CSASPYEQFF. CDR3 in DNA: TGCAGTGCTAGTCCGTATGAGCAGTTCTTC.

This chain links TRBV7-2 with TRBJ1-6, with D perhaps TRBD1 (5 bases). The V gene lost 4 bases and the J gene lost 10 bases, with 14 bases spanning the gap. This CDR3 spans 14 amino acids. CDR1 and CDR2 (germline): SGHTA, FQGNSA. CDR3 in amino acids: CASSYPQGSSPLHF. CDR3 nucleotides: TGTGCCAGCAGCTACCCCCAGGGTAGCTCACCCCTCCACTTT.

CDR3 DNA: TGTGCCAGCAGCGTAGAGCCAGAATACAATGAGCAGTTCTTC. It encodes CASSVEPEYNEQFF. This chain joins TRBV9 and TRBJ2-1; D gene unclear. The CDR3 has 14 amino acids. CDR1 is SGDLS and CDR2 is YYNGEE in the germline V gene. Trimming took 0 bases from V and 4 from J, leaving 8 bases between them. The full variable domain, rest sourced from reference TRBV9 and TRBJ2-1, is DSGVTQTPKHLITATGQRVTLRCSPRSGDLSVYWYQQSLDQGLQFLIQYYNGEERAKGNILERFSAQQFPDLHSELNLSSLELGDSALYFCASSVEPEYNEQFFGPGTRLTVL.

This chain uses TRBV5-5 with TRBJ1-1, with 7 bases that match TRBD1. The germline V gene encodes CDR1 SGHKS and CDR2 YYEKEE (reference sequence). The CDR3 runs to 17 residues. The junction had 19 bases not matched to a gene; V was cut back by 3 bases and J by 8 bases. CDR3 amino acids: CASSSPYTDRWGGEAFF. The CDR3 DNA sequence: TGTGCCAGCAGCTCCCCCTATACGGACAGGTGGGGAGGAGAAGCTTTCTTT.

The chain has TRBV4-3 and TRBJ2-7; TRBD1 agrees at 9 bases. The junction had 7 bases not matched to a gene; V was cut back by 1 base and J by 3 bases. Germline-derived CDR1 and CDR2 are LGHNA and YSLEER. CDR3 length: 16 amino acids. This CDR3 reads CASSQGGTGSYYEQYF. CDR3 DNA sequence: TGCGCCAGCAGCCAAGGCGGGACAGGGAGTTACTACGAGCAGTACTTC.

The chain combines TRBV19 with TRBJ1-2; D gene unclear. V lost 4 bases and J lost 6, with 9 bases in between. CDR1 is LNHDA and CDR2 is SQIVND in the germline V gene (reference sequence). This CDR3 region has 12 residues. Here the CDR3 DNA reads TGTGCCAGTAGTACGGTGAGGAATGGCTACACCTTC. It encodes CASSTVRNGYTF.

The chain couples TRBV7-8 to TRBJ1-6; D is uncertain. Per germline, CDR1 SGHVS and CDR2 FQNEAQ. V shed 6 bases and J shed 1 base, with 16 bases lying between them. This CDR3 has 17 amino acids. The CDR3 loop is CASRPLWTESYNSPLHF. CDR3 nucleotides: TGTGCCAGCAGGCCTTTGTGGACGGAGTCCTATAATTCACCCCTCCACTTT.

The V call is TRBV5-1, the J call TRBJ2-5; weak D call: TRBD2 (6 bases). CDR3 length: 15 residues. Deletions cut 0 bases from V and 2 bases from J, with 11 bases between. Germline V gives CDR1 SGHRS, CDR2 YFSETQ. DNA for the CDR3: TGCGCCAGCAGCTTGGGGGCAGGGACTCAAGAGACCCAGTACTTC. Translated, it gives CASSLGAGTQETQYF.

This chain uses TRBV25-1 with TRBJ2-5; no definite D call. The ends were cut back, 2 bases at V and 5 bases at J, with 15 bases in the middle. CDR1 is MGHDK and CDR2 is SYGVNS in the germline V gene. CDR3 length: 15 amino acids. The CDR3 sequence: CASSEVAPRRETQYF. CDR3 DNA: TGTGCCAGCAGTGAAGTGGCACCCCGCCGGGAGACCCAGTACTTC.

The V call is TRBV4-2, the J call TRBJ2-3; D gene ambiguous. This CDR3 comprises 15 residues. Germline lookup yields CDR1 LGHNA and CDR2 YNFKEQ. V lost 1 base to trimming and J lost 4 bases, with 12 bases between them. CDR3 nucleotides: TGTGCCAGCAGCCAAGTTGGTCGGGCGCCAGATACGCAGTATTTT. As protein: CASSQVGRAPDTQYF.

This CDR3 is CASRDRQGPTYGYTF. Here the CDR3 DNA reads TGCGCCAGCAGGGACAGGCAGGGGCCAACCTATGGCTACACCTTC. The chain has TRBV4-1 and TRBJ1-2, with TRBD1 identical over 7 bases. Trimming took 6 bases from V and 4 from J; bases not matched to a gene: 11. Germline CDR1 and CDR2: MGHRA and YSYEKL. This CDR3 region has 15 residues.

This clone showed up just a few times. This chain connects TRBV28 to TRBJ2-5, with 8 bases matching TRBD2. The germline V gene has CDR1 MDHEN and CDR2 SYDVKM. The CDR3 sequence is 15 residues long. V lost 4 bases, J lost 4 bases, and 8 bases stayed unmatched. CDR3 nucleotide sequence: TGTGCCAGCAGTTCACGGTCGGGAGGGGGAGAGACCCAGTACTTC. This gives the protein CASSSRSGGGETQYF.

The V and J genes are TRBV5-1 and TRBJ1-2; D not resolved. Looked up from germline, CDR1 is SGHRS and CDR2 is YFSETQ. V gave up 3 bases and J gave up 5 bases, with 5 bases separating them. There are 11 residues in the CDR3. The CDR3 DNA follows: TGCGCCAGCAGCTCGGGTTATGGCTACACCTTC. It codes for CASSSGYGYTF.

This clone has a handful of counts. V and J are TRBV29-1 and TRBJ2-7; a weak D match, TRBD2 (6 bases). This CDR3 contains 13 residues. The germline CDR1 and CDR2 sequences are SQVTM and ANQGSEA. This CDR3 reads CRYRLASTYEQYF. CDR3 DNA: TGCAGATATCGCCTAGCGTCGACCTACGAGCAGTACTTC.

This clone is a singleton in its sample. The chain carries TRBV5-4 and TRBJ2-4; TRBD2 aligns across 8 bases. The CDR3 is 14 amino acids. V lost 4 bases to trimming and J lost 5 bases; unmatched junction nucleotides: 5. Germline V gives CDR1 SGHNT, CDR2 YYREEE (reference sequence). CDR3 sequence: CASSRGGSENIQYF. Written as DNA, the CDR3 is TGTGCCAGCAGCCGGGGGGGATCCGAAAACATTCAGTACTTC. The variable domain in full, completed from reference TRBV5-4 and TRBJ2-4, reads ETGVTQSPTHLIKTRGQQVTLRCSSQSGHNTVSWYQQALGQGPQFIFQYYREEENGRGNFPPRFSGLQFPNYSSELNVNALELDDSALYLCASSRGGSENIQYFGAGTRLSVL.

V is TRBV6-5 and J is TRBJ1-2; 7 bases line up with TRBD1. The CDR3 covers 14 residues. With V trimmed by 10 bases and J by 8 bases, 16 bases remained unmatched. Germline V CDR1 and CDR2: MNHEY, SVGAGI. CDR3 in DNA: TGTGCCACAATTCCGGGACAGCAGTCCGGGGGCTACACCTTC. Protein: CATIPGQQSGGYTF.

A single count supports this clone. This rearrangement joins TRBV15 to TRBJ2-7; D uncertain. Germline CDR1 LNHNV, CDR2 YYDKDF (reference sequence). V dropped 5 bases and J dropped 4 bases, with 15 bases sitting between them. The CDR3 is made up of 14 amino acids. CDR3 amino acids: CATSAYKGSYEQYF. The CDR3 DNA follows: TGTGCCACCAGCGCCTACAAGGGCAGTTACGAGCAGTACTTC.

The V and J genes are TRBV9 and TRBJ2-7; maybe TRBD2 (6 bases). V was clipped by 4 bases and J by 3 bases, with 23 bases between them. Germline-derived CDR1 and CDR2 are SGDLS and YYNGEE. This CDR3 has 17 amino acids. The CDR3 coding sequence is TGTGCCAGCAGCCCCCGAGTCGGGACTCGAATACACTACGAGCAGTACTTC. Translation gives CASSPRVGTRIHYEQYF. The full variable domain, in which reference TRBV9 and TRBJ2-7 provide the parts outside the CDR3, is DSGVTQTPKHLITATGQRVTLRCSPRSGDLSVYWYQQSLDQGLQFLIQYYNGEERAKGNILERFSAQQFPDLHSELNLSSLELGDSALYFCASSPRVGTRIHYEQYFGPGTRLTVT.

The chain carries TRBV9 and TRBJ1-6; 9 nucleotides agree with TRBD1. CDR3 length: 15 amino acids. The V segment lost 4 bases and the J segment 6 bases; nucleotides outside the gene matches: 5. Looked up from germline, CDR1 is SGDLS and CDR2 is YYNGEE. The CDR3 DNA reads TGTGCCAGCAGCCCTCGACAGGGGGGTAATTCACCCCTCCACTTT. Translating gives CASSPRQGGNSPLHF.

This rearrangement joins TRBV7-2 to TRBJ2-1; D is unresolved. The CDR3 extends over 14 amino acids. Trimming stripped 6 bases from V and 7 bases from J, with 16 bases between. Germline loops: CDR1 SGHTA, CDR2 FQGNSA. The CDR3 here is CASSRTGQGNEQFF. For the CDR3, the DNA is TGTGCCAGCAGTCGGACGGGTCAAGGAAATGAGCAGTTCTTC.

The CDR3 reads CASSPDTSNEQFF. Written as DNA, the CDR3 is TGTGCCAGCAGCCCCGATACGTCCAATGAGCAGTTCTTC. The chain uses TRBV13 and TRBJ2-1, with D uncertain. The germline V gene encodes CDR1 PRHDT and CDR2 FYEKMQ (reference sequence). V was cut by 5 bases and J by 6 bases, with 11 bases left in between. This CDR3 comprises 13 residues.

This sequence joins TRBV2 and TRBJ2-3; 10 positions agree with TRBD2. Losses at the gene ends were 3 bases for V and 4 bases for J; bases not matched to a gene: 13. The CDR3 has 18 residues. Per the germline V gene, CDR1 is SNHLY and CDR2 is FYNNEI. CDR3 DNA sequence: TGTGCCAGCAGTGAGGCCTTATCGGGACTAGCGCTTGCAGATACGCAGTATTTT. It translates to CASSEALSGLALADTQYF.

The chain employs TRBV7-9 and TRBJ1-4; D gene ambiguous. With 4 bases removed from V and 0 bases from J, the gap between germline ends came to 6 bases. Germline lookup yields CDR1 SEHNR and CDR2 FQNEAQ (reference sequence). The length of the CDR3 is 14 residues. The CDR3 is CASSSDPTNEKLFF. The CDR3 coding sequence is TGTGCCAGCAGCTCAGACCCAACTAATGAAAAACTGTTTTTT.

In this sample, this clone turned up once. The chain employs TRBV5-1 and TRBJ2-1, with D perhaps TRBD1 (8 bases). The CDR3 has 19 amino acids. With 4 bases removed from V and 0 bases from J, the gap between germline ends came to 23 bases. Germline V gene data show CDR1 as SGHRS and CDR2 as YFSETQ. The CDR3 is CASSLDRGGAGSSYNEQFF. The CDR3, as DNA: TGCGCCAGCAGCCTTGACAGGGGAGGGGCGGGGAGCTCCTACAATGAGCAGTTCTTC.

This clone appeared a few times. V and J are TRBV6-5 and TRBJ2-7; D unclear. V lost 2 bases, J lost 0 bases, and 8 bases lay in between. Germline CDR1 is MNHEY and CDR2 is SVGAGI. The CDR3 is 14 residues long. CDR3 sequence: CASSYAGNSYEQYF. CDR3 DNA sequence: TGTGCCAGCAGTTACGCAGGCAACTCCTACGAGCAGTACTTC.

V is TRBV11-2 and J is TRBJ2-7; 10 nucleotides line up with TRBD2. CDR3 size: 14 residues. J gave up 6 bases and V 2 bases, and 4 bases lay outside the gene matches. Germline V lookup: CDR1 SGHAT, CDR2 FQNNGV. CDR3 coding DNA: TGTGCCAGCAGCTTATCTAGCGGGAGCGGCGAGCAGTACTTC. Translated: CASSLSSGSGEQYF.

The chain recombines TRBV29-1 with TRBJ2-1; 8 nucleotides line up with TRBD2. CDR3 length: 13 amino acids. Germline trimming cut 5 bases from V and 9 bases from J; bases unmatched to any gene: 9. The V gene's germline CDR1 is SQVTM and CDR2 ANQGSEA. The CDR3 nucleotides are TGCAGCGTTTTTTCAAGCACTAGCGGTGAGCAGTTCTTC. Its translation is CSVFSSTSGEQFF.

This chain links TRBV5-1 with TRBJ2-3, with D possibly being TRBD1 (6 bases). Germline V lookup: CDR1 SGHRS, CDR2 YFSETQ. Trimming cost V 3 bases and J 0 bases, with 20 bases left between them. The CDR3 length is 18 residues. CDR3 DNA: TGCGCCAGCAGCTACAGGACAGTTACCCCGACTAGCACAGATACGCAGTATTTT. Amino acid sequence: CASSYRTVTPTSTDTQYF.

CDR3 coding DNA: TGTGCCAGCAGTTCCCTTAAGGTAGCGGGAGAGTACGAGCAGTACTTC. This gives the protein CASSSLKVAGEYEQYF. The V call is TRBV6-2 or TRBV6-3, the J call TRBJ2-7, with 9 bases identical to TRBD2. The V and J ends lost 4 bases and 4 bases, in that order; junction bases with no gene match: 11. Germline V gene lookup returns CDR1 MNHEY and CDR2 SVGEGT. The CDR3 consists of 16 residues.

The chain joins TRBV28 to TRBJ1-5, with D perhaps matching TRBD1 (5 bases). The CDR3 totals 16 residues. Germline-derived CDR1 and CDR2 are MDHEN and SYDVKM. Trimming removed 6 bases at V and 2 bases at J, with 17 bases between. The CDR3 loop is CASRDPGTRGNQPQHF. The CDR3 DNA follows: TGTGCCAGCAGAGATCCCGGGACTCGGGGCAATCAGCCCCAGCATTTT.

The CDR3 is CSVVLGPHYGYTF. The CDR3 coding sequence is TGCAGCGTTGTTTTAGGGCCTCACTATGGCTACACCTTC. The gene calls are TRBV29-1 and TRBJ1-2; D not certain. Trimming removed 4 bases from V and 3 bases from J, with 12 bases in between. The CDR3 runs 13 residues. Per germline, CDR1 SQVTM and CDR2 ANQGSEA.

The V gene is TRBV28, the J gene TRBJ2-2, with D tentatively TRBD1 (7 bases). V was cut by 7 bases and J by 6 bases, with 18 bases left in between. Germline V gene sequence: CDR1 MDHEN, CDR2 SYDVKM. The CDR3 length is 15 residues. The CDR3 loop is CASTRLGGSPGELFF. As DNA, the CDR3 is TGTGCCAGCACCAGACTAGGGGGCTCCCCCGGGGAGCTGTTTTTT.